A single sample is the source of the 10 T cell receptor beta chains below, sequenced in a study of cytomegalovirus exposure and HLA in healthy donors. The PCR was carried out with 60 Vbeta primers and 13 Jbeta primers. Clones were sequenced by immunoSEQ multiplex PCR, and TCRdb holds only the in-frame ones, with some missing. Found here are 96,000 or so clones; the top ten clones hold 3.4%. Sequenced: PBMCs. Receptors were obtained from a woman aged 25-40 years in good health and CMV-seronegative.

V usage is TRBV28 and J usage is TRBJ1-5, with D tentatively TRBD1 (5 bases). V dropped 6 bases and J dropped 3 bases, with 9 bases sitting between them. Germline assignment: CDR1 MDHEN and CDR2 SYDVKM. The CDR3 has 13 residues. CDR3 in amino acids: CASSRQYNQPQHF. DNA of the CDR3: TGTGCCAGCAGCCGACAGTACAATCAGCCCCAGCATTTT.

This rearrangement joins TRBV19 to TRBJ2-3; 10 bases agree with TRBD1. V lost 6 bases to trimming and J lost 4 bases; unmatched junction nucleotides: 1. The CDR3 length is 13 residues. CDR1 and CDR2 (germline): LNHDA, SQIVND (reference sequence). CDR3 region: CASRDRGADTQYF. The CDR3 nucleotides read TGTGCCAGTAGGGACAGGGGGGCAGATACGCAGTATTTT.

The CDR3 is CASSQDSAPYEQYF. DNA for the CDR3: TGCGCCAGCAGCCAAGACAGCGCACCCTACGAGCAGTACTTC. The genes are TRBV5-1 and TRBJ2-7; tentatively, D is TRBD1 (5 bases). The ends were cut back, 4 bases at V and 2 bases at J, with 13 bases in the middle. Germline CDR1 reads SGHRS; CDR2 reads YFSETQ. This CDR3 spans 14 amino acids.

The rearrangement uses TRBV28 and TRBJ1-2; D unclear. The V gene's germline CDR1 is MDHEN and CDR2 SYDVKM. This CDR3 has 15 amino acids. V lost 3 bases and J lost 4, with 15 bases in between. The CDR3 bases are TGTGCCAGCAGTTTGTATGGGCAGGTCGTCTATGGCTACACCTTC. Translation gives CASSLYGQVVYGYTF.

CDR3 sequence: CASTERGFAEAFF. The CDR3 DNA reads as TGTGCCAGTACCGAAAGGGGGTTCGCTGAAGCTTTCTTT. The chain employs TRBV19 and TRBJ1-1, with TRBD1 as a possible D gene (6 bases). Germline V lookup: CDR1 LNHDA, CDR2 SQIVND (reference sequence). Trimming pared 7 bases from V and 6 bases from J, leaving 15 bases between. The CDR3 has 13 amino acids.

This rearrangement joins TRBV5-6 to TRBJ1-2, with D uncertain. V shed 4 bases and J shed 2 bases, with 12 bases lying between them. The CDR3 length is 14 residues. The germline gives CDR1 SGHDT, CDR2 YYEEEE. CDR3 region: CASSVGGSNYGYTF. For the CDR3, the DNA is TGTGCCAGCAGCGTGGGAGGATCGAACTATGGCTACACCTTC.

This chain links TRBV28 with TRBJ1-2; tentatively, D is TRBD1 (6 bases). The CDR3 is made up of 16 amino acids. Germline values: CDR1 MDHEN, CDR2 SYDVKM. Trimming took 6 bases from V and 3 from J, leaving 20 bases between them. This CDR3 is CASRPVTGKVHYGYTF. The CDR3 region has the DNA TGTGCCAGCAGGCCCGTCACAGGGAAAGTTCACTATGGCTACACCTTC.

This chain links TRBV20-1 with TRBJ2-5; unclear D gene. Per the germline V gene, CDR1 is DFQATT and CDR2 is SNEGSKA (reference sequence). With 3 bases removed from V and 5 bases from J, the gap between germline ends came to 7 bases. The CDR3 consists of 11 residues. CDR3 protein: CSASLVETQYF. The DNA for the CDR3 is TGCAGTGCTAGTTTAGTGGAGACCCAGTACTTC.

The chain employs TRBV7-8 and TRBJ1-5; tentative D call: TRBD1 (6 bases). The CDR3 covers 16 residues. The germline V gene encodes CDR1 SGHVS and CDR2 FQNEAQ. With 5 bases removed from V and 0 bases from J, the gap between germline ends came to 14 bases. CDR3 in amino acids: CASSLADRNSNQPQHF. CDR3 DNA: TGTGCCAGCAGCCTCGCGGACAGAAATAGCAATCAGCCCCAGCATTTT.

The chain uses TRBV5-6 and TRBJ2-2; maybe TRBD1 (6 bases). V lost 0 bases, J lost 6 bases, and 15 bases lay in between. CDR1 SGHDT and CDR2 YYEEEE come from the germline V gene. The CDR3 is made up of 16 amino acids. The CDR3 loop is CASSLGLNRDPGELFF. In DNA form, the CDR3 reads TGTGCCAGCAGCTTGGGATTGAACAGGGATCCCGGGGAGCTGTTTTTT.